These T cell receptor beta chains were read from a single sample in a study of T-cell reconstitution after alpha-beta-depleted transplantation in children. TCRdb re-derived calls from the PCR reads in MiXCR, one entry per CDR3 protein. The profile shows 500,000 to 600,000 distinct CDR3 sequences, around 19% of them singletons. The specimen comprised PBMCs from the stem cell graft donor, sampled from the stem cell graft. Source of these receptors: a human donor who donated a stem cell graft to a child with acute lymphoblastic leukemia. Each CDR3 is given with its conserved first and last residue. Each record gives: CDR3 DNA, CDR3 protein, V gene, CDR3 length, clone size, J gene, D gene. A D gene is named only where the DNA matches it firmly. For some rows the clone size is stated as once, few or many, or as a class when expanded; others skip it.

DNA: TGTGCCAGCATACATTCAATTGAAGCTTTCTTT; CDR3: CASIHSIEAFF; V: TRBV2; length: 11; size: .; J: TRBJ1-1; D: .
DNA: TGTGCCAGCAGCGTTTTAGGGCTAGCGGGAATCAATGAGCAGTTCTTC; CDR3: CASSVLGLAGINEQFF; V: TRBV5-6; length: 16; size: .; J: TRBJ2-1; D: TRBD2
DNA: TGCAGTGCCTCCCCTCTGGACAATGAGCAGTTCTTC; CDR3: CSASPLDNEQFF; V: TRBV20-1; length: 12; size: .; J: TRBJ2-1; D: .
DNA: TGCGCCAGCAGCTTGCCTTCGGACAGGCCATCCTACAATGAGCAGTTCTTC; CDR3: CASSLPSDRPSYNEQFF; V: TRBV5-1; length: 17; size: few; J: TRBJ2-1; D: TRBD1
DNA: TGTGCCAGCTATGGGGGGTGGGACACTGAAGCTTTCTTT; CDR3: CASYGGWDTEAFF; V: TRBV12-3/TRBV12-4; length: 13; size: few; J: TRBJ1-1; D: .
DNA: TGTGCCAGCAGCTTACGGACAGGGTTAAATGAAAAACTGTTTTTT; CDR3: CASSLRTGLNEKLFF; V: TRBV7-6; length: 15; size: .; J: TRBJ1-4; D: TRBD1
DNA: TGCGCCAGCAGCTTCGACGGGGCGCGGAGCTCCTACAATGAGCAGTTCTTC; CDR3: CASSFDGARSSYNEQFF; V: TRBV5-1; length: 17; size: few; J: TRBJ2-1; D: .
DNA: TGCAGTGCTACGATAAGAATGTCGGAGCAGTTCTTC; CDR3: CSATIRMSEQFF; V: TRBV20-1; length: 12; size: few; J: TRBJ2-1; D: .
DNA: TGTGCCAGCAGTCGGAGACATGAGCAGTTCTTC; CDR3: CASSRRHEQFF; V: TRBV7-8; length: 11; size: .; J: TRBJ2-1; D: .
DNA: TGTGCCACCAGCTACGCTAGAGGGGCGGATACGCAGTATTTT; CDR3: CATSYARGADTQYF; V: TRBV13; length: 14; size: .; J: TRBJ2-3; D: .
DNA: TGTGCCAGCAGCCAAGAATCCAGGGTGGAGGGGATGAACACTGAAGCTTTCTTT; CDR3: CASSQESRVEGMNTEAFF; V: TRBV4-2; length: 18; size: .; J: TRBJ1-1; D: .
DNA: TGTGCCAGCAGTGATTTAACAGGCGTTCGCTACACCTTC; CDR3: CASSDLTGVRYTF; V: TRBV25-1; length: 13; size: .; J: TRBJ1-2; D: .
DNA: TGTGCCAGCACAGCTTGGACCCACACAGATACGCAGTATTTT; CDR3: CASTAWTHTDTQYF; V: TRBV19; length: 14; size: few; J: TRBJ2-3; D: .
DNA: TGTGCCAGTAATAATAGGGGTTGGTATGGCTACACCTTC; CDR3: CASNNRGWYGYTF; V: TRBV12-3/TRBV12-4; length: 13; size: .; J: TRBJ1-2; D: .
DNA: TGTGCCAGCAGTACCCGGACCTGGCCCGACACCGGGGAGCTGTTTTTT; CDR3: CASSTRTWPDTGELFF; V: TRBV6-1; length: 16; size: few; J: TRBJ2-2; D: .
DNA: TGTGCCAGCACCACCTCAATCGGGAAAATTGAAGCTTTCTTT; CDR3: CASTTSIGKIEAFF; V: TRBV6-1; length: 14; size: .; J: TRBJ1-1; D: .
DNA: TGCAGTGCTAGAGTGACTCCGGAGGGCTACGAGCAGTACTTC; CDR3: CSARVTPEGYEQYF; V: TRBV20-1; length: 14; size: .; J: TRBJ2-7; D: .
DNA: TGTGCCAGTCGCACGCCAGTAAGCGGCCAGCCCCAGCATTTT; CDR3: CASRTPVSGQPQHF; V: TRBV19; length: 14; size: few; J: TRBJ1-5; D: .
DNA: TGTGCCAGCAGCCAAGATAGGACAGGGGTTAGCTATGGCTACACCTTC; CDR3: CASSQDRTGVSYGYTF; V: TRBV4-2; length: 16; size: .; J: TRBJ1-2; D: TRBD1
DNA: TGTGCCAGCAGCCCGGCGGGGACAACCTATGGCTACACCTTC; CDR3: CASSPAGTTYGYTF; V: TRBV5-6; length: 14; size: .; J: TRBJ1-2; D: .
DNA: TGTGCCAGCAGATACCGGGAGTACACTGAAGCTTTCTTT; CDR3: CASRYREYTEAFF; V: TRBV27; length: 13; size: .; J: TRBJ1-1; D: .
DNA: TGTGCCAGCTCACCCGGGACCTTAGTGGGTCAGCCCCAGCATTTT; CDR3: CASSPGTLVGQPQHF; V: TRBV18; length: 15; size: .; J: TRBJ1-5; D: .
DNA: TGTGCCAGCAGTTACGGGGTCGGTTCAAATTCACCCCTCCACTTT; CDR3: CASSYGVGSNSPLHF; V: TRBV6-5; length: 15; size: few; J: TRBJ1-6; D: .
DNA: TGCGCCAGCAGCCAGCGGGAGATAGGAGGCGAGCAGTACTTC; CDR3: CASSQREIGGEQYF; V: TRBV4-1; length: 14; size: few; J: TRBJ2-7; D: TRBD2
DNA: TGCAGCGTTGAATTTCGTGGGGTCTCCTACAATGAGCAGTTCTTC; CDR3: CSVEFRGVSYNEQFF; V: TRBV29-1; length: 15; size: .; J: TRBJ2-1; D: .
DNA: TGTGCCTGGAGTGTACTTCCAGGGGGAACTAAACTGTTTTTT; CDR3: CAWSVLPGGTKLFF; V: TRBV30; length: 14; size: .; J: TRBJ1-4; D: TRBD1
DNA: TGTGCCAGCAGCCTCCGTCAGGGGGGAGTATCAGGTGCAGATACGCAGTATTTT; CDR3: CASSLRQGGVSGADTQYF; V: TRBV7-3; length: 18; size: .; J: TRBJ2-3; D: .
DNA: TGCAGTGCTAGCCCGGGAGGGATCTACGAGCAGTACTTC; CDR3: CSASPGGIYEQYF; V: TRBV20-1; length: 13; size: many; J: TRBJ2-7; D: TRBD2
DNA: TGTGCCAGCAGTTTGGCCCACACTGAAGCTTTCTTT; CDR3: CASSLAHTEAFF; V: TRBV12-3/TRBV12-4; length: 12; size: .; J: TRBJ1-1; D: .
DNA: TGTGCCAGCAGCTTAGAAGGCGGGGTGGGTCGATACGAGCAGTACTTC; CDR3: CASSLEGGVGRYEQYF; V: TRBV13; length: 16; size: .; J: TRBJ2-7; D: .
DNA: TGCAGCGTCCGCGGACAAGGGACCTCATACGAGCAGTACTTC; CDR3: CSVRGQGTSYEQYF; V: TRBV29-1; length: 14; size: few; J: TRBJ2-7; D: .
DNA: TGTGCCAGCAGTGACTATCCCCGGACTGGAAACACCATATATTTT; CDR3: CASSDYPRTGNTIYF; V: TRBV12-3/TRBV12-4; length: 15; size: .; J: TRBJ1-3; D: .
DNA: TGTGCCAGTAGTATCGGACTAGCAGGGCCTCAGTACTTC; CDR3: CASSIGLAGPQYF; V: TRBV19; length: 13; size: .; J: TRBJ2-5; D: TRBD2
DNA: TGCGCCAGCAGCTTGGTCCTTGGGCCCACTGAAGCTTTCTTT; CDR3: CASSLVLGPTEAFF; V: TRBV5-1; length: 14; size: .; J: TRBJ1-1; D: .
DNA: TGTGCCAGCTCACCACCGATTGGGCTAGCGGGAGCCTCAAGATACAATGAGCAGTTCTTC; CDR3: CASSPPIGLAGASRYNEQFF; V: TRBV18; length: 20; size: few; J: TRBJ2-1; D: TRBD2
DNA: TGTGCCACCAGTGAATACCTGGACAGGGAACTTTTCTTT; CDR3: CATSEYLDRELFF; V: TRBV24-1; length: 13; size: .; J: TRBJ1-1; D: TRBD1
DNA: TGTGCCAGCAGCCTAGGACAGGGTACAGACTATGGCTACACCTTC; CDR3: CASSLGQGTDYGYTF; V: TRBV7-8; length: 15; size: .; J: TRBJ1-2; D: TRBD1
DNA: TGTGCTAGTGGTTTAGGCGAGTGGGGCAATCAGCCCCAGCATTTT; CDR3: CASGLGEWGNQPQHF; V: TRBV12-5; length: 15; size: .; J: TRBJ1-5; D: .
DNA: TGCAGTGCCCCCAGCAGCGGGAGGGCCCTGGATACGCAGTATTTT; CDR3: CSAPSSGRALDTQYF; V: TRBV20-1; length: 15; size: many; J: TRBJ2-3; D: TRBD2
DNA: TGTGCCAGCAGCCCTCGGCCGGGACTTAACACTGAAGCTTTCTTT; CDR3: CASSPRPGLNTEAFF; V: TRBV3-1; length: 15; size: .; J: TRBJ1-1; D: .
DNA: TGTGCCAGCAGTTACAAACCAAGACTAGCGAAAGAGACCCAGTACTTC; CDR3: CASSYKPRLAKETQYF; V: TRBV27; length: 16; size: many; J: TRBJ2-5; D: TRBD2
DNA: TGTGCCAGCAGCCTGACCGGGACAGGGTTCTACGAGCAGTACTTC; CDR3: CASSLTGTGFYEQYF; V: TRBV6-1; length: 15; size: .; J: TRBJ2-7; D: TRBD1
DNA: TGTGCCACCAGCAGTCGGGGGGGCTACAGTCAGTACTTC; CDR3: CATSSRGGYSQYF; V: TRBV15; length: 13; size: .; J: TRBJ2-4; D: TRBD2
DNA: TGTGCCAGTACCCTAGCGGGCCAGAACACCGGGGAGCTGTTTTTT; CDR3: CASTLAGQNTGELFF; V: TRBV19; length: 15; size: .; J: TRBJ2-2; D: TRBD2
DNA: TGCGCCAGCAGCTTGGGGTTGGCAGGGGGACCCTACGAGCAGTACTTC; CDR3: CASSLGLAGGPYEQYF; V: TRBV5-1; length: 16; size: .; J: TRBJ2-7; D: TRBD1
DNA: TGTGCCAGCAGTCCGTATGACCCGAGAGCATACAATGAGCAGTTCTTC; CDR3: CASSPYDPRAYNEQFF; V: TRBV12-3/TRBV12-4; length: 16; size: few; J: TRBJ2-1; D: .
DNA: TGTGCCAGCAGCTCTATTGGGAAAGTGTTGAGGTCCGGGGAGCTGTTTTTT; CDR3: CASSSIGKVLRSGELFF; V: TRBV7-6; length: 17; size: few; J: TRBJ2-2; D: .